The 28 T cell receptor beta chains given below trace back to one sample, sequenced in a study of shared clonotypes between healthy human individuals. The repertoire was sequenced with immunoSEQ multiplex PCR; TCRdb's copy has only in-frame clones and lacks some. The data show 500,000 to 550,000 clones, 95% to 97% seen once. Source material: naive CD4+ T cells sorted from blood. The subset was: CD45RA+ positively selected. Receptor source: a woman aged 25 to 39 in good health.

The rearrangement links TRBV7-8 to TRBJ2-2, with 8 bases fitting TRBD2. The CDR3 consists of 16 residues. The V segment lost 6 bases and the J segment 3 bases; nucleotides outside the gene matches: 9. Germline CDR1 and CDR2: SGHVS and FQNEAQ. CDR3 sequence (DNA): TGTGCCAGCAGTTTTAGTTACGGGAGGGACACCGGGGAGCTGTTTTTT. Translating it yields CASSFSYGRDTGELFF.

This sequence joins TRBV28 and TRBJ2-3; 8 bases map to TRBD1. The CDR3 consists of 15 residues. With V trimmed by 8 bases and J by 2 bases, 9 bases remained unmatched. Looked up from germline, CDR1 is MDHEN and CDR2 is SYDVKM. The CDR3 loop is CASQPGGAPTDTQYF. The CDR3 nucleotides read TGTGCCAGCCAGCCAGGGGGCGCCCCCACAGATACGCAGTATTTT.

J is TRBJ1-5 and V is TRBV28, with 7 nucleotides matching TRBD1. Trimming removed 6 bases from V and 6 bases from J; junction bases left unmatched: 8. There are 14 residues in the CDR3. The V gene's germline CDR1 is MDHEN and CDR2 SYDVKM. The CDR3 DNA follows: TGTGCCAGCAGCCCCCGGGACAGAAGTCAGCCCCAGCATTTT. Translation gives CASSPRDRSQPQHF.

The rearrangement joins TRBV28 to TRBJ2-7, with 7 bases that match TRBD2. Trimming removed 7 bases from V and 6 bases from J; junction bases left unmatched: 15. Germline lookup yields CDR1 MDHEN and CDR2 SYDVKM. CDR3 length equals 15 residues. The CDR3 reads CASTTPGTKGLEQYF. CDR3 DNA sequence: TGTGCCAGCACAACGCCCGGGACTAAAGGACTCGAGCAGTACTTC.

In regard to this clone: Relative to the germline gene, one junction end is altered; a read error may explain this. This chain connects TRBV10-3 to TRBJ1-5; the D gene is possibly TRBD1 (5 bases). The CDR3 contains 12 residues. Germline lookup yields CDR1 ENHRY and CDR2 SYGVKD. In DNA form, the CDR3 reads TGTGCCATCAGTGAAGGGACGAAACCCCAACATTTT. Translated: CAISEGTKPQHF.

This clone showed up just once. The CDR3, as DNA: TGCGCCAGCAGCTCGGGACAGGGGGTGGTGAACACTGAAGCTTTCTTT. Its protein is CASSSGQGVVNTEAFF. J is TRBJ1-1 and V is TRBV5-1, with TRBD1 matching 11 bases. The CDR3 runs to 16 residues. The V gene end was trimmed by 3 bases and the J gene end by 0 bases; junction bases not matched to a gene: 4. Germline CDR1 SGHRS, CDR2 YFSETQ.

The CDR3 coding sequence is TGTGCCAGCAGTACCAGCCGGAACGAGCAGTACTTC. Amino acid sequence: CASSTSRNEQYF. The chain employs TRBV6-1 and TRBJ2-7, with D unclear. The CDR3 is 12 amino acids. The germline V gene encodes CDR1 MNHNS and CDR2 SASEGT. The V end lost 5 bases, the J end lost 5 bases, and 10 bases lay between the germline ends.

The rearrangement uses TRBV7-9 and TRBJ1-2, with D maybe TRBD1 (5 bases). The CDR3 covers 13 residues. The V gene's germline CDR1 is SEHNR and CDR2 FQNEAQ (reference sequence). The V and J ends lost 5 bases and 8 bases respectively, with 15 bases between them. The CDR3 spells CASSPAGATGYTF. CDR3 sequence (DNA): TGTGCCAGCAGCCCCGCTGGGGCTACGGGCTACACCTTC.

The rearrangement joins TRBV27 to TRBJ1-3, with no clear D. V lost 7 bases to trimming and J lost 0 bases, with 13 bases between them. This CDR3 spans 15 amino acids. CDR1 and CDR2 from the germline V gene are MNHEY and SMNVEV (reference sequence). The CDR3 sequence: CASKKEANSGNTIYF. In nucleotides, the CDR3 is TGTGCCAGCAAAAAGGAGGCCAACTCTGGAAACACCATATATTTT.

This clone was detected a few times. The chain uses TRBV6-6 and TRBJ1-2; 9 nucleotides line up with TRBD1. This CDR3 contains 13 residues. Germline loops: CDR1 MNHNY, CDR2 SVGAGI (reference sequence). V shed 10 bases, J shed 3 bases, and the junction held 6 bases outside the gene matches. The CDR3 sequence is CATTGGGDYGYTF. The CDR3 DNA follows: TGTGCCACTACAGGGGGCGGTGACTATGGCTACACCTTC.

The CDR3 reads CASSPPADRPNYGYTF. As DNA, the CDR3 is TGCGCCAGCAGCCCACCCGCGGACCGACCTAACTATGGCTACACCTTC. The chain couples TRBV4-1 to TRBJ1-2; D gene unclear. The CDR3 extends over 16 amino acids. The germline CDR1 and CDR2 sequences are MGHRA and YSYEKL. The V gene lost 4 bases and the J gene lost 0 bases, with 15 bases spanning the gap.

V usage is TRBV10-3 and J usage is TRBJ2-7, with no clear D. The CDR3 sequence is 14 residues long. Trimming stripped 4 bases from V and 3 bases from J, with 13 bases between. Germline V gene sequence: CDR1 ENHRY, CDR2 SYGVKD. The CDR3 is CAISATTKHYEQYF. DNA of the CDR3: TGTGCCATCAGTGCGACAACCAAACACTACGAGCAGTACTTC.

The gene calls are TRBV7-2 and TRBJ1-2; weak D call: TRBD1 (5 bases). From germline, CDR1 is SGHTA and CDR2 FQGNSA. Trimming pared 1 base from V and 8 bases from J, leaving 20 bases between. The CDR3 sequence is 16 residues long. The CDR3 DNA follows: TGTGCCAGCAGCTTAGACCCAAGCGGCAGGGTGCGAGGCTACACCTTC. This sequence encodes CASSLDPSGRVRGYTF. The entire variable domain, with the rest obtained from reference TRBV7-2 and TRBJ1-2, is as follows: GAGVSQSPSNKVTEKGKDVELRCDPISGHTALYWYRQSLGQGLEFLIYFQGNSAPDKSGLPSDRFSAERTGGSVSTLTIQRTQQEDSAVYLCASSLDPSGRVRGYTFGSGTRLTVV.

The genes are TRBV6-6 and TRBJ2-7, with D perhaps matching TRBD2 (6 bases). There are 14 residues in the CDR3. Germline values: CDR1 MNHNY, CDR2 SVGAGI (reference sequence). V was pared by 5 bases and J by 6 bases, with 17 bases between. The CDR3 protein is CASSPGTDYFEQYF. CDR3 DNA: TGTGCCAGCAGTCCCGGGACGGACTATTTCGAGCAGTACTTC.

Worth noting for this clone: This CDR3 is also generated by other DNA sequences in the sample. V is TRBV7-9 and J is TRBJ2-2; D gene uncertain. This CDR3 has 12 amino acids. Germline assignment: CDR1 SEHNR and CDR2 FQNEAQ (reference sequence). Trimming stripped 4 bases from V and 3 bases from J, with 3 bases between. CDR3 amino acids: CASSSYTGELFF. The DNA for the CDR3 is TGTGCCAGCAGCTCCTACACCGGGGAGCTGTTTTTT.

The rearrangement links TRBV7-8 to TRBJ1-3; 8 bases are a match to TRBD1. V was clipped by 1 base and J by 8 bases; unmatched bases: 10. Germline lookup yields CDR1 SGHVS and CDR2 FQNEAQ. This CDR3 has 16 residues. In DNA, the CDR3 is TGTGCCAGCAGCTTAGTGGGGGGACAGGCTCGGGACACCATATATTTT. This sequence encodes CASSLVGGQARDTIYF.

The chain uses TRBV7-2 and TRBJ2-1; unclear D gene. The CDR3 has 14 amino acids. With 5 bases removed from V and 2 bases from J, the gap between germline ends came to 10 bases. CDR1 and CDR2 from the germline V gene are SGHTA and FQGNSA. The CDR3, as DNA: TGTGCCAGCAGCCCAGCCGGCGCCTACAATGAGCAGTTCTTC. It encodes CASSPAGAYNEQFF.

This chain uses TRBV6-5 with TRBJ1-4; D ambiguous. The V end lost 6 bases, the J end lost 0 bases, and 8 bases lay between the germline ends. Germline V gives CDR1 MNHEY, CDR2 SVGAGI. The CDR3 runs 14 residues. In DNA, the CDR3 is TGTGCCAGCAGCCCCCTTGCAACTAATGAAAAACTGTTTTTT. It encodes CASSPLATNEKLFF.

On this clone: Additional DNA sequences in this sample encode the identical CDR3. This CDR3 reads CASSFGGSGANVLTF. For the CDR3, the DNA is TGTGCCAGCAGTTTTGGAGGCTCTGGGGCCAACGTCCTGACTTTC. This chain joins TRBV28 and TRBJ2-6, with a tentative D call TRBD2 (5 bases). CDR1 is MDHEN, CDR2 SYDVKM, per germline. V lost 3 bases and J lost 0, with 6 bases in between. The CDR3 runs to 15 residues.

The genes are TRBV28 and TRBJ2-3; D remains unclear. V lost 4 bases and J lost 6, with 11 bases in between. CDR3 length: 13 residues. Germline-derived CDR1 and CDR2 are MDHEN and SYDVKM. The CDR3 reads CASSSPPLDTQYF. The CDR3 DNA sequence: TGTGCCAGCAGTTCCCCCCCGTTGGATACGCAGTATTTT.

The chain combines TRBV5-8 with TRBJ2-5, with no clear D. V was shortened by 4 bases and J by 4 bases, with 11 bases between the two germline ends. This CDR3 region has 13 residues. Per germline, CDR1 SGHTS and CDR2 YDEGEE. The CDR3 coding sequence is TGTGCCAGCAGCCTCGGAAACCGAGAGACCCAGTACTTC. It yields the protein CASSLGNRETQYF.

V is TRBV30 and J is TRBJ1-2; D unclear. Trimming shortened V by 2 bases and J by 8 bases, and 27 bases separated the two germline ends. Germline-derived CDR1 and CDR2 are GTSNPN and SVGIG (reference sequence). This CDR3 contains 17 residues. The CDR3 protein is CAWSSRGGPSTQEGYTF. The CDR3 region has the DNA TGTGCCTGGAGTTCCCGGGGAGGTCCGAGTACTCAAGAGGGCTACACCTTC.

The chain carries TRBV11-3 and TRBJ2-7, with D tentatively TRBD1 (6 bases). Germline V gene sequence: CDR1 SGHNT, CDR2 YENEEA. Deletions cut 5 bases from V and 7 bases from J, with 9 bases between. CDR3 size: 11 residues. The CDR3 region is CASSTRGEQYF. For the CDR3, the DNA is TGTGCCAGCAGCACCAGGGGTGAGCAGTACTTC. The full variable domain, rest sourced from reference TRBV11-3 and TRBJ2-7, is EAGVVQSPRYKIIEKKQPVAFWCNPISGHNTLYWYLQNLGQGPELLIRYENEEAVDDSQLPKDRFSAERLKGVDSTLKIQPAELGDSAVYLCASSTRGEQYFGPGTRLTVT.

The CDR3 protein is CASRSTGYGNQPQHF. The DNA of the CDR3 is TGTGCCAGTAGGAGTACAGGTTACGGCAATCAGCCCCAGCATTTT. The J gene is TRBJ1-5, the V gene TRBV19; a weak D match, TRBD1 (5 bases). The V gene lost 6 bases and the J gene lost 2 bases, with 14 bases spanning the gap. The CDR3 has 15 amino acids. In germline, CDR1 is LNHDA, CDR2 SQIVND (reference sequence).

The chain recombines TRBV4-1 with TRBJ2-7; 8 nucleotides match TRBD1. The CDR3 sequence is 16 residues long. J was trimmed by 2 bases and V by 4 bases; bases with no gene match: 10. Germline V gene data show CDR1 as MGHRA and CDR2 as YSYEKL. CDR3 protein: CASSLRAGGFPYEQYF. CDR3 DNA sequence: TGCGCCAGCAGCCTAAGGGCAGGGGGCTTTCCCTACGAGCAGTACTTC.

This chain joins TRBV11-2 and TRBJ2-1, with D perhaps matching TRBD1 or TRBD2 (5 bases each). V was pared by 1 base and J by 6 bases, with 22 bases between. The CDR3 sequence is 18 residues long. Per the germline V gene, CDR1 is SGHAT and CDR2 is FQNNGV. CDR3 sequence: CASSLVSIRAPGANEQFF. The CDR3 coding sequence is TGTGCCAGCAGCTTAGTGTCCATTCGAGCCCCCGGGGCCAATGAGCAGTTCTTC.

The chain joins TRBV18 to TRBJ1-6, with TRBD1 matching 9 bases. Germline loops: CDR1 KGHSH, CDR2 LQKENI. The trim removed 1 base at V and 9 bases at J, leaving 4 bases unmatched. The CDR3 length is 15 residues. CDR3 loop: CASSPRDRVFSPLHF. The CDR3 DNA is TGTGCCAGCTCACCACGGGACAGGGTTTTTTCACCCCTCCACTTT. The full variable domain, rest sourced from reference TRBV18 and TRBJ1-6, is NAGVMQNPRHLVRRRGQEARLRCSPMKGHSHVYWYRQLPEEGLKFMVYLQKENIIDESGMPKERFSAEFPKEGPSILRIQQVVRGDSAAYFCASSPRDRVFSPLHFGNGTRLTVT.

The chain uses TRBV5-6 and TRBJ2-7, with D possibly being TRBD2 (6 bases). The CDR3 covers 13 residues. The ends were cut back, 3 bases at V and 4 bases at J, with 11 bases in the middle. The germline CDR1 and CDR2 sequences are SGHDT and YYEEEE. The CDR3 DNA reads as TGTGCCAGCAGCTCCACGACTAGTTACGAGCAGTACTTC. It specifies CASSSTTSYEQYF.